These T cell receptor beta chains were read from a single sample in a study of blood T cell repertoires in COVID-19. Only in-frame clones appear in the TCRdb table, and some are missing; sequencing was by immunoSEQ multiplex PCR. The sample has tens of thousands of clones; around nine tenths are singletons. The sequenced sample consisted of peripheral blood. The receptors were sampled from a human donor in a cohort sampled during active COVID-19. The CDR3 runs from the conserved cysteine through the conserved F or W. The order of the fields is CDR3 length, V gene, D gene, J gene, clone size, CDR3 protein, CDR3 DNA. The D gene is left open where the match is weak. Size tells how often a clone was seen (once, few, many) or the class of an expanded clone, and some rows leave it out.

17,TRBV5-5,TRBD1,TRBJ2-7,.,CASSWALQGVSSYEQYF,TGTGCCAGCAGCTGGGCACTACAGGGGGTAAGCTCCTACGAGCAGTACTTC
14,TRBV6-2/TRBV6-3,.,TRBJ1-6,.,CASGQTAINSPLHF,TGTGCCAGCGGCCAGACAGCCATTAATTCACCCCTCCACTTT
15,TRBV7-2,.,TRBJ1-4,.,CASSLSTGDHEKLFF,TGTGCCAGCAGCTTAAGCACCGGAGACCATGAAAAACTGTTTTTT
16,TRBV7-6,.,TRBJ2-3,.,CASSLLVRGNTDTQYF,TGTGCCAGCAGCTTATTGGTCAGGGGTAACACAGATACGCAGTATTTT
15,TRBV4-3,.,TRBJ1-6,.,CASSQNPGSNSPLHF,TGCGCCAGCAGCCAAAACCCGGGGAGTAATTCACCCCTCCACTTT
15,TRBV18,TRBD2,TRBJ2-7,.,CASSPPGLAGYEQYF,TGTGCCAGCTCACCCCCAGGACTAGCGGGATACGAGCAGTACTTC
15,TRBV5-1,.,TRBJ1-4,.,CASSLGGSSNEKLFF,TGCGCCAGCAGCTTGGGCGGCAGCTCTAATGAAAAACTGTTTTTT
11,TRBV3-1/TRBV3-2,.,TRBJ1-1,.,CASSQGSSAFF,TGTGCCAGCAGCCAAGGTTCCTCAGCTTTCTTT
12,TRBV6-5,.,TRBJ1-1,once,CASSYPGSEAFF,TGTGCCAGCAGTTACCCCGGGAGTGAAGCTTTCTTT
14,TRBV24-1,TRBD1,TRBJ1-2,.,CATSGQGQNYGYTF,TGTGCCACCAGTGGACAGGGGCAGAACTATGGCTACACCTTC
18,TRBV14,.,TRBJ1-1,.,CASSQDVVVGTPNTEAFF,TGTGCCAGCAGCCAAGATGTAGTGGTTGGGACACCGAACACTGAAGCTTTCTTT
15,TRBV28,.,TRBJ1-6,.,CASSLSQGINSPLHF,TGTGCCAGCAGTTTATCGCAGGGGATCAATTCACCCCTCCACTTT
15,TRBV5-1,.,TRBJ1-1,.,CASSLGFGLNTEAFF,TGCGCCAGCAGCTTGGGATTTGGGCTGAACACTGAAGCTTTCTTT
17,TRBV7-8,TRBD1,TRBJ1-4,.,CASSLGAAGGIYEKLFF,TGTGCCAGCAGCTTGGGTGCGGCAGGGGGCATCTATGAAAAACTGTTTTTT
16,TRBV5-5,.,TRBJ1-2,.,CASSLNILLGNYGYTF,TGTGCCAGCAGCCTCAACATCCTACTAGGAAACTATGGCTACACCTTC
13,TRBV18,.,TRBJ1-6,.,CASSSSYNSPLHF,TGTGCCAGCTCGAGCTCCTATAATTCACCCCTCCACTTT
11,TRBV12-3/TRBV12-4,.,TRBJ1-5,.,CASSSDQPQHF,TGTGCCAGCAGTTCGGATCAGCCCCAGCATTTT
15,TRBV7-9,.,TRBJ1-2,.,CASSGGAIYNYGYTF,TGTGCCAGCAGCGGAGGGGCGATCTATAACTATGGCTACACCTTC
14,TRBV6-1,.,TRBJ1-2,.,CASSEDRADYGYTF,TGTGCCAGCAGTGAAGACAGGGCGGACTATGGCTACACCTTC
17,TRBV5-4,TRBD1,TRBJ2-6,.,CASNPGQRSSGANVLTF,TGTGCCAGCAATCCGGGACAGCGTAGCTCTGGGGCCAACGTCCTGACTTTC
12,TRBV5-4,.,TRBJ1-2,once,CASSITAYGYTF,TGTGCCAGCAGCATCACAGCCTATGGCTACACCTTC
13,TRBV15,.,TRBJ1-5,.,CATSRDRGQPQHF,TGTGCCACCAGCAGAGATCGAGGGCAGCCCCAGCATTTT
17,TRBV11-2,TRBD1,TRBJ2-1,.,CASSLKLQGGSYNEQFF,TGTGCCAGCAGCTTAAAACTACAGGGGGGCTCCTACAATGAGCAGTTCTTC
16,TRBV4-1,TRBD1,TRBJ1-1,.,CASSQVPGGMNTEAFF,TGCGCCAGCAGCCAAGTCCCAGGGGGCATGAACACTGAAGCTTTCTTT
14,TRBV29-1,.,TRBJ1-2,.,CSVEDLQVSYGYTF,TGCAGCGTTGAAGATCTTCAGGTTTCCTATGGCTACACCTTC
18,TRBV27,TRBD1,TRBJ1-5,.,CASSFLTGGSYSNQPQHF,TGTGCTAGCAGTTTTCTTACAGGGGGATCTTATAGCAATCAGCCCCAGCATTTT
14,TRBV7-2,.,TRBJ1-5,.,CASSLERGNQPQHF,TGTGCCAGCAGCTTAGAAAGAGGCAATCAGCCCCAGCATTTT
15,TRBV19,TRBD2,TRBJ2-7,once,CASRRGAGLSYEQYF,TGTGCCAGTAGGCGGGGGGCAGGGCTCTCCTACGAGCAGTACTTC
11,TRBV5-1,.,TRBJ1-2,.,CASTAGFGYTF,TGCGCCAGCACGGCGGGGTTTGGCTACACCTTC
14,TRBV5-5,TRBD1,TRBJ1-5,.,CASSLGDRNQPQHF,TGTGCCAGCAGCTTGGGGGACAGAAATCAGCCCCAGCATTTT
17,TRBV7-9,TRBD1,TRBJ2-7,.,CASSLGHLRDSTYEQYF,TGTGCCAGCAGCTTAGGGCATTTAAGGGACAGTACCTACGAGCAGTACTTC
13,TRBV29-1,.,TRBJ2-7,.,CSVELQETYEQYF,TGCAGCGTTGAACTACAGGAAACCTACGAGCAGTACTTC
14,TRBV6-5,.,TRBJ1-1,.,CASSYEAVNTEAFF,TGTGCCAGCAGTTACGAGGCAGTGAACACTGAAGCTTTCTTT
14,TRBV11-2,.,TRBJ2-7,.,CASSLDPSVYEQYF,TGTGCCAGCAGCTTAGACCCCTCGGTCTACGAGCAGTACTTC
15,TRBV24-1,TRBD1,TRBJ2-7,.,CATSDFGTGPDEQYF,TGTGCCACCAGTGATTTCGGGACAGGGCCTGACGAGCAGTACTTC
14,TRBV11-3,TRBD2,TRBJ2-7,.,CASSFGAGHYEQYF,TGTGCCAGCAGCTTTGGAGCGGGGCACTACGAGCAGTACTTC
11,TRBV12-5,.,TRBJ1-1,.,CASSRGTEAFF,TGTGCTAGTTCTCGGGGCACTGAAGCTTTCTTT
13,TRBV5-1,.,TRBJ1-1,.,CASSLDSSFEAFF,TGCGCCAGCAGCTTGGACAGTTCCTTTGAAGCTTTCTTT
19,TRBV11-2,TRBD1,TRBJ2-3,.,CASSSINFKDRESTDTQYF,TGTGCCAGCAGCTCAATCAATTTCAAGGACAGGGAAAGCACAGATACGCAGTATTTT
14,TRBV6-2/TRBV6-3,TRBD1,TRBJ2-7,.,CASTPSGQTYEQYF,TGTGCCAGCACCCCGTCGGGACAGACCTACGAGCAGTACTTC
14,TRBV7-6,TRBD1,TRBJ1-6,.,CASSWDSSNSPLHF,TGTGCCAGCAGTTGGGACAGTTCTAATTCACCCCTCCACTTT